Presented here are 3 T cell receptor beta chains from one specimen sequenced in a study of blood T cell repertoires in COVID-19. The assay was immunoSEQ multiplex PCR, and TCRdb's table has in-frame clones only and misses some. Here the sample spans around 94,000 clones, 84% being singletons. Specimen: peripheral blood. The receptors come from a man in his fifties or sixties with acute or convalescent COVID-19.

The rearrangement links TRBV27 to TRBJ2-3, with TRBD2 as a possible D gene (5 bases). Trimming left V 6 bases short and J 0 bases short, with 16 bases between. Germline V gives CDR1 MNHEY, CDR2 SMNVEV (reference sequence). The CDR3 has 16 residues. The CDR3 DNA follows: TGTGCCAGCAGCAAAGGAGGTATACCTAGCACAGATACGCAGTATTTT. It is translated as CASSKGGIPSTDTQYF.

A note on this clone: Other nucleotide sequences in the sample specify the same CDR3. J is TRBJ2-7 and V is TRBV18; D may be TRBD1 (6 bases). The CDR3 consists of 13 residues. V was pared by 1 base and J by 2 bases, with 6 bases between. The V gene's germline CDR1 is KGHSH and CDR2 LQKENI. The DNA of the CDR3 is TGTGCCAGCTCACCACAGGGGGCCTACGAGCAGTACTTC. The encoded protein is CASSPQGAYEQYF.

This clone was seen only once. The chain couples TRBV15 to TRBJ1-5; D not certain. V gave up 0 bases and J gave up 1 base, with 10 bases separating them. Germline V gives CDR1 LNHNV, CDR2 YYDKDF (reference sequence). The CDR3 spans 16 residues. The CDR3 sequence: CATSRDLGESNQPQHF. As DNA, the CDR3 is TGTGCCACCAGCAGAGATCTCGGGGAAAGCAATCAGCCCCAGCATTTT. Full variable domain (outside the CDR3, taken from reference TRBV15 and TRBJ1-5): DAMVIQNPRYQVTQFGKPVTLSCSQTLNHNVMYWYQQKSSQAPKLLFHYYDKDFNNEADTPDNFQSRRPNTSFCFLDIRSPGLGDTAMYLCATSRDLGESNQPQHFGDGTRLSIL.